One and the same sample provided the 8 T cell receptor beta chains below, sequenced in a study of vaccination and CD4 T cells after COVID-19 (dated by TCRdb to the early 2020s). The library was built by means of PCR. The instrument was an Illumina iSeq 100. TCRdb trimmed the raw reads at Q25, called clones with MiXCR and kept productive beta chains. When rows share a CDR3 protein, they turn into one entry using the most common DNA and genes. The sample table records tens of thousands of distinct CDR3 sequences; under 65% of these occur just once. The ten largest clones represent approximately 1.1% of the sample. Sample: CD4+ T cells from blood, taken before SARS-CoV-2 vaccination. The receptors were sampled from a human donor who had recovered from COVID-19.

This clonotype has just a few counts. The chain joins TRBV20-1 to TRBJ2-2; unclear D gene. CDR3 length: 11 residues. Germline V gene lookup returns CDR1 DFQATT and CDR2 SNEGSKA (reference sequence). V lost 4 bases and J 6 bases, leaving 6 bases between the germline ends. The CDR3: CSANKAGELFF. The DNA of the CDR3 is TGCAGTGCTAATAAAGCCGGGGAGCTGTTTTTT.

The J gene is TRBJ2-2, the V gene TRBV2; no firm D call. This CDR3 has 15 residues. Germline assignment: CDR1 SNHLY and CDR2 FYNNEI. V lost 5 bases to trimming and J lost 5 bases, with 15 bases between them. The CDR3: CASSLGSLRTGELFF. The DNA for the CDR3 is TGTGCCAGCAGTTTAGGAAGTCTGAGGACCGGGGAGCTGTTTTTT.

This chain links TRBV5-6 with TRBJ2-5; 9 nucleotides match TRBD2. Trimming at V came to 3 bases and at J to 4 bases, leaving 4 bases not matched to a gene. This CDR3 region has 14 residues. Looked up from germline, CDR1 is SGHDT and CDR2 is YYEEEE. CDR3 DNA: TGTGCCAGCAGCTCTGTAGCGGGAGTAGAGACCCAGTACTTC. Amino acids: CASSSVAGVETQYF.

In its sample, this clonotype was seen a few times. This sequence joins TRBV7-8 and TRBJ1-2, with D possibly TRBD1 on 5 matching bases. Germline assignment: CDR1 SGHVS and CDR2 FQNEAQ. V gave up 1 base and J gave up 8 bases, with 8 bases separating them. The CDR3 extends over 12 amino acids. The CDR3: CASSLEGTGYTF. Here the CDR3 DNA reads TGTGCCAGCAGCTTAGAAGGGACGGGCTACACCTTC.

V is TRBV6-2 or TRBV6-3 and J is TRBJ2-5; TRBD1 agrees at 9 bases. J lost 5 bases, V lost 5 bases, and 9 bases had no gene match. This CDR3 has 15 amino acids. Per germline, CDR1 MNHEY and CDR2 SVGEGT. CDR3 sequence (DNA): TGTGCCAGCAGTAAGGGACAGGGAGTATGGGAGACCCAGTACTTC. Translation: CASSKGQGVWETQYF.

V gene TRBV6-1 combines with J gene TRBJ1-5; unclear D gene. V shed 6 bases and J shed 0 bases, with 12 bases lying between them. CDR3 size: 15 residues. Germline-derived CDR1 and CDR2 are MNHNS and SASEGT. CDR3 bases: TGTGCCAGCAGCCCCGAGCGGGGTAGCAATCAGCCCCAGCATTTT. It encodes CASSPERGSNQPQHF.

The chain couples TRBV2 to TRBJ1-1, with a possible D match to TRBD1 (5 bases). The germline V gene has CDR1 SNHLY and CDR2 FYNNEI. Trimming stripped 10 bases from V and 0 bases from J, with 27 bases between. The CDR3 contains 18 residues. In DNA, the CDR3 is TGTGCCACCCCCATGGCACCTCAACCCGGGGGGATGAACACTGAAGCTTTCTTT. Its translation is CATPMAPQPGGMNTEAFF. Looking up the rest from reference TRBV2 and TRBJ1-1 gives the full variable domain: EPEVTQTPSHQVTQMGQEVILRCVPISNHLYFYWYRQILGQKVEFLVSFYNNEISEKSEIFDDQFSVERPDGSNFTLKIRSTKLEDSAMYFCATPMAPQPGGMNTEAFFGQGTRLTVV.

J is TRBJ1-2 and V is TRBV6-1; D is uncertain. Trimming stripped 7 bases from V and 3 bases from J, with 15 bases between. This CDR3 has 14 residues. Germline V gives CDR1 MNHNS, CDR2 SASEGT. The DNA for the CDR3 is TGTGCCAGCACCGTCTTGGCCCAGGACTATGGCTACACCTTC. Translation gives CASTVLAQDYGYTF.